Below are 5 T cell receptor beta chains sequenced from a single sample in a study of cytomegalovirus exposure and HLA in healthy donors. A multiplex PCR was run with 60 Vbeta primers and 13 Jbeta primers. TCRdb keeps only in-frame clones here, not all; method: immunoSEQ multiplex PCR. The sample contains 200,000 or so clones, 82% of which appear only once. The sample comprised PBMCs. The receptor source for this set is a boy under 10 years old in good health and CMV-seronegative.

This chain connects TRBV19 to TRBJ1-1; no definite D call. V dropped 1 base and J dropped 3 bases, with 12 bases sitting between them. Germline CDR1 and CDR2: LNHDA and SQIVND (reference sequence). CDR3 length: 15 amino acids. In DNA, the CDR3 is TGTGCCAGTAGTATAGTGTTGCGGAAATACACTGAAGCTTTCTTT. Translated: CASSIVLRKYTEAFF. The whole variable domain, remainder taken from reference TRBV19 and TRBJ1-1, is DGGITQSPKYLFRKEGQNVTLSCEQNLNHDAMYWYRQDPGQGLRLIYYSQIVNDFQKGDIAEGYSVSREKKESFPLTVTSAQKNPTAFYLCASSIVLRKYTEAFFGQGTRLTVV.

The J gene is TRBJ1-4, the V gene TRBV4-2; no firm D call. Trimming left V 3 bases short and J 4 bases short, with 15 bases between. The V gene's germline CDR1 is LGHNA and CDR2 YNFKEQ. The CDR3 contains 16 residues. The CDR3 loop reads CASSHPFREGNEKLFF. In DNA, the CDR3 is TGTGCCAGCAGCCACCCTTTCCGGGAGGGTAATGAAAAACTGTTTTTT.

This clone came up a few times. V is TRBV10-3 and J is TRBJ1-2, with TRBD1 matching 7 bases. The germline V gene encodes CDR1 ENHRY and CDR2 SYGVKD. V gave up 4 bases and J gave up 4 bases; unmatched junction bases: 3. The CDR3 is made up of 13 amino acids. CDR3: CAISGGQSYGYTF. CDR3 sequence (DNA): TGTGCCATCAGTGGGGGACAGAGCTATGGCTACACCTTC.

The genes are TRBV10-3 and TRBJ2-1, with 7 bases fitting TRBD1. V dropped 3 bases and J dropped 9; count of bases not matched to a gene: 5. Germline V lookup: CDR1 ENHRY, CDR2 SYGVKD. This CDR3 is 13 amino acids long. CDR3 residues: CAISDIGGGEQFF. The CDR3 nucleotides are TGTGCCATCAGTGATATAGGGGGCGGTGAGCAGTTCTTC.

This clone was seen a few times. The CDR3 sequence is CASSHTTVALSGNTIYF. The DNA for the CDR3 is TGTGCCAGCAGCCACACGACAGTAGCCCTTTCTGGAAACACCATATATTTT. This rearrangement joins TRBV4-2 to TRBJ1-3; D is possibly TRBD1 (5 bases). The CDR3 totals 17 residues. Trimming pared 3 bases from V and 1 base from J, leaving 16 bases between. Germline assignment: CDR1 LGHNA and CDR2 YNFKEQ.